The 2 T cell receptor beta chains below were found in one sample sequenced in a study of cytomegalovirus exposure and HLA in healthy donors. The PCR ran on 60 Vbeta and 13 Jbeta primers. Sequencing used immunoSEQ multiplex PCR; TCRdb keeps in-frame clones, though not all of them. The sample has more than 150,000 clones, 84% seen once. The material sequenced was PBMCs. The receptor source for this set is a boy younger than 18 in good health and CMV-seronegative.

The chain uses TRBV30 and TRBJ1-2; TRBD1 agrees at 7 bases. The CDR3 sequence is 16 residues long. Germline CDR1 and CDR2: GTSNPN and SVGIG (reference sequence). The V segment lost 0 bases and the J segment 4 bases; nucleotides outside the gene matches: 11. As DNA, the CDR3 is TGTGCCTGGAGTGTGGCAGGGGGGAATCTTCTCTATGGCTACACCTTC. This encodes CAWSVAGGNLLYGYTF.

The chain combines TRBV7-2 with TRBJ2-7; TRBD2 is a possible D gene (5 bases). V lost 0 bases and J lost 0, with 9 bases in between. The germline CDR1 and CDR2 sequences are SGHTA and FQGNSA. This CDR3 is 15 amino acids long. In DNA form, the CDR3 reads TGTGCCAGCAGCTTAGCGCAAGCGGCCTCCTACGAGCAGTACTTC. The encoded protein is CASSLAQAASYEQYF.